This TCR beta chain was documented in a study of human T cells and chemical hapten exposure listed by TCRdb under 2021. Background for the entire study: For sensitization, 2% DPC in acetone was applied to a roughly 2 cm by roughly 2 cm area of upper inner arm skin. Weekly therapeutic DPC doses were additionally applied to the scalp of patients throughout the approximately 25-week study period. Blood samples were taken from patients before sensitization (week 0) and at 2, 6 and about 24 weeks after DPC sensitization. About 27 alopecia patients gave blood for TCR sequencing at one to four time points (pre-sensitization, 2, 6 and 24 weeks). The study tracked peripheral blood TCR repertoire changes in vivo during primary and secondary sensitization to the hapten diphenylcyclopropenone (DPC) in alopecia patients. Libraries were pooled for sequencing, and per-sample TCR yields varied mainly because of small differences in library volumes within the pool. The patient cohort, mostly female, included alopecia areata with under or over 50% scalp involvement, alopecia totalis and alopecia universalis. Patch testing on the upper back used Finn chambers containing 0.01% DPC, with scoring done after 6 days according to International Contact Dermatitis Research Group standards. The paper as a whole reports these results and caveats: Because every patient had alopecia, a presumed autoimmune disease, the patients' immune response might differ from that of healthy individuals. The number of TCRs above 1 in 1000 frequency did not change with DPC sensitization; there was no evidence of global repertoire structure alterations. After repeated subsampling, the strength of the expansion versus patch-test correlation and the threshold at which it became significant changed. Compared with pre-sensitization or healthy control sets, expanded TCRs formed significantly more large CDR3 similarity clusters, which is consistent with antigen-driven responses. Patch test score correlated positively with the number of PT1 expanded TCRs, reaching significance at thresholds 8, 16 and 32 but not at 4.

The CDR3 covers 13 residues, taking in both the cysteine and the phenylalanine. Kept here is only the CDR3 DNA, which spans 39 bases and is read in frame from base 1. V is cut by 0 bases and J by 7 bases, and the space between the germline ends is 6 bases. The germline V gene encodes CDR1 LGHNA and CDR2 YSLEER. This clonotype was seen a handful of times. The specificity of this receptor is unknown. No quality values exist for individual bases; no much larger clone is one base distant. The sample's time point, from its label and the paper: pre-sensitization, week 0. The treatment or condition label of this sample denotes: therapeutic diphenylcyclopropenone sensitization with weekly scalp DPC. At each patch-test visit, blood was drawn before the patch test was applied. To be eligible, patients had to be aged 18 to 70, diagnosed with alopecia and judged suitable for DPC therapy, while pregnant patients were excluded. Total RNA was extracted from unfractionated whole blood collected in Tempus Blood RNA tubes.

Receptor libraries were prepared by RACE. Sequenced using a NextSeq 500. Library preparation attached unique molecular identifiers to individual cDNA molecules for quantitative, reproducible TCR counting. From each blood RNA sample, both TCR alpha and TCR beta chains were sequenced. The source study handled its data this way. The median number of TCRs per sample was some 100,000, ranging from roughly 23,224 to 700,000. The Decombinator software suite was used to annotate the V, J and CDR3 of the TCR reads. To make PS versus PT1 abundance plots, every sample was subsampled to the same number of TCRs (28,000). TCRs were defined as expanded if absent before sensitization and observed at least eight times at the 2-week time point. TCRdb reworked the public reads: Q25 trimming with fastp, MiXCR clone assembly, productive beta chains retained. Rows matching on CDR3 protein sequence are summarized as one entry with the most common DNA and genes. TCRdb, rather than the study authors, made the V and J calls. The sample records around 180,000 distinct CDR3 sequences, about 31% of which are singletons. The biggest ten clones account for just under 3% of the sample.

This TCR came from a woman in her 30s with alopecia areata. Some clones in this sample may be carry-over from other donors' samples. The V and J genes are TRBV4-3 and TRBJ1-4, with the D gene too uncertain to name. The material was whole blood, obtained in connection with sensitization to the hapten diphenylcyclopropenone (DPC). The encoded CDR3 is CASSQDAGEKLFF. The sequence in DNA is TGCGCCAGCAGCCAAGATGCAGGTGAAAAACTGTTTTTT.